These 18 T cell receptor beta chains originate from one sample sequenced in a study of Graves' ophthalmopathy and Graves' hyperthyroidism. Amplification of the TCR beta CDR3 regions used RNA transcripts (as template). In the first round, RT-PCR was carried out with HTBI primers, and a multiplex PCR formed the second round. TCRdb re-derived calls from the multiplex PCR reads in MiXCR, one entry per CDR3 protein. The table shows roughly 1.1 million distinct CDR3 sequences, with 35% to 40% occurring only once. Sequencing was done on a sample of peripheral blood or thyroid tissue (not recorded which). These receptors all stem from an adult man with Graves' hyperthyroidism.

This clonotype occurred many times. The chain has TRBV10-3 and TRBJ1-1; D not resolved. The CDR3 consists of 11 residues. V lost 3 bases to trimming and J lost 7 bases, with 6 bases between them. Germline CDR1 reads ENHRY; CDR2 reads SYGVKD. As DNA, the CDR3 is TGTGCCATCAGTGATATCGTTGAAGCTTTCTTT. The encoded protein is CAISDIVEAFF.

The rearrangement joins TRBV4-1 to TRBJ2-7; D is ambiguous. CDR1 and CDR2 (germline): MGHRA, YSYEKL. Trimming took off 1 base at V and 4 bases at J, with 11 bases between the two ends. This CDR3 has 14 amino acids. In DNA form, the CDR3 reads TGCGCCAGCAGCCAAGTTTCGTCCGGGTACGAGCAGTACTTC. Amino acid sequence: CASSQVSSGYEQYF.

This clonotype was detected only a few times. The chain is built from TRBV6-5 and TRBJ2-5, with 7 bases identical to TRBD2. Germline V gives CDR1 MNHEY, CDR2 SVGAGI. This CDR3 comprises 15 residues. J gave up 1 base and V 0 bases, and 2 bases lay outside the gene matches. CDR3 in DNA: TGTGCCAGCAGTTACTCGGGACTAACCCAAGAGACCCAGTACTTC. Translating gives CASSYSGLTQETQYF.

As concerns this clonotype: The junction departs from germline at one end; a sequencing error may be responsible. The chain employs TRBV10-3 and TRBJ2-5, with D perhaps TRBD1 or TRBD2 (5 bases each). CDR3 length: 9 residues. The germline gives CDR1 ENHRY, CDR2 SYGVKD. The CDR3 DNA reads TGTGCCATAGCCGGGACCGAGTACTTC. It specifies CAIAGTEYF.

The CDR3: CATSSVGTGTEAFF. The CDR3 DNA follows: TGTGCCACCAGCAGCGTTGGGACAGGGACTGAAGCTTTCTTT. V usage is TRBV15 and J usage is TRBJ1-1, with 9 bases lining up with TRBD1. The CDR3 loop spans 14 amino acids. CDR1 and CDR2 (germline): LNHNV, YYDKDF (reference sequence). V lost 3 bases, J lost 5 bases, and 4 bases stayed unmatched.

This clonotype was detected ten times or more. Written as DNA, the CDR3 is TGTGCCAGCAGCTCCCCGGGGGCGGAGCAGTACTTC. Protein product: CASSSPGAEQYF. The gene calls are TRBV11-2 and TRBJ2-7; the D gene could be TRBD1 or TRBD2 (6 bases each). This CDR3 is 12 amino acids long. V was cut by 4 bases and J by 7 bases, with 11 bases left in between. In germline, CDR1 is SGHAT, CDR2 FQNNGV.

In regard to this clonotype: Its ends do not fully match the called genes, so a read error is possible. The rearrangement uses TRBV10-3 and TRBJ1-2; the D gene is possibly TRBD1 (6 bases). This CDR3 contains 15 residues. Germline-derived CDR1 and CDR2 are ENHRY and SYGVKD. CDR3 loop: CASSYSAGARDGYTF. In DNA, the CDR3 is TGTGCCAGCAGTTACTCAGCGGGGGCGCGGGATGGCTACACCTTC.

This clonotype was seen only a few times. The chain combines TRBV5-1 with TRBJ2-5; 11 bases line up with TRBD1. Unmatched junction bases numbered 5, after V lost 0 bases and J lost 4 bases. This CDR3 has 16 residues. Germline V gene data show CDR1 as SGHRS and CDR2 as YFSETQ. CDR3 bases: TGCGCCAGCAGCTTGGGGACAGGGGGCTTTGGAGAGACCCAGTACTTC. It is translated as CASSLGTGGFGETQYF.

The table lists this clonotype with many counts. The chain couples TRBV25-1 to TRBJ2-7; no definite D call. This CDR3 has 16 amino acids. The germline gives CDR1 MGHDK, CDR2 SYGVNS. Trimming cost V 0 bases and J 3 bases, with 15 bases left between them. CDR3 bases: TGTGCCAGCAGTGAATACTCCGGTTCAGGAAGCTACGAGCAGTACTTC. Its protein is CASSEYSGSGSYEQYF.

This clonotype was counted at least ten times. The chain carries TRBV5-1 and TRBJ1-4; 11 bases fit TRBD1. Per the germline V gene, CDR1 is SGHRS and CDR2 is YFSETQ. The V and J ends lost 4 bases and 7 bases, in that order; junction bases with no gene match: 9. This CDR3 is 16 amino acids long. The CDR3: CASSTGQGAPREKLFF. The CDR3 region has the DNA TGCGCCAGCAGCACAGGACAGGGGGCTCCACGTGAAAAACTGTTTTTT.

This chain's CDR3 is CASEVQGLSAGPQHF. The CDR3 nucleotides are TGTGCCAGCGAAGTACAGGGCTTGAGCGCTGGGCCCCAGCATTTT. The rearrangement uses TRBV7-9 and TRBJ1-5; perhaps TRBD1 as D (6 bases). The length of the CDR3 is 15 residues. The germline V gene has CDR1 SEHNR and CDR2 FQNEAQ (reference sequence). The V and J ends lost 8 bases and 9 bases respectively, with 23 bases between them.

V usage is TRBV2 and J usage is TRBJ1-2, with a tentative D call TRBD1 (6 bases). This CDR3 contains 13 residues. Looked up from germline, CDR1 is SNHLY and CDR2 is FYNNEI. Between the trimmed V and J ends, which lost 2 bases and 7 bases, there was a span of 11 bases. The CDR3 coding sequence is TGTGCCAGCAGTGAACAGGGGCTAATTGGCTACACCTTC. The encoded protein is CASSEQGLIGYTF.

Comment on this clonotype: Sequence at one end of the junction differs from germline and may be a read error. CDR3 coding DNA: TGCAGCGATACGACAGGGTCGGATTTT. Its protein product is CSDTTGSDF. The chain recombines TRBV29-1 with TRBJ1-3, with 7 bases identical to TRBD1. The germline CDR1 and CDR2 sequences are SQVTM and ANQGSEA. The CDR3 covers 9 residues.

This clonotype has a count of ten or more. The chain has TRBV12-3 or TRBV12-4 and TRBJ1-5; D is unclear. The CDR3 is 13 residues long. The V gene lost 7 bases and the J gene lost 7 bases, with 14 bases spanning the gap. The CDR3 nucleotides are TGTGCCAGCACCCCACTTGGGCAACAGCCCCAGCATTTT. Its protein is CASTPLGQQPQHF.

In this sample, this clonotype turned up a few times. The chain employs TRBV11-2 and TRBJ2-2, with a possible D match to TRBD2 (5 bases). CDR3 length: 16 amino acids. Per germline, CDR1 SGHAT and CDR2 FQNNGV. Deletions cut 3 bases from V and 4 bases from J, with 15 bases between. CDR3 DNA sequence: TGTGCCAGCAGCTTTAGGCAGCGGCCGGGCACCGGGGAGCTGTTTTTT. Protein: CASSFRQRPGTGELFF.

This clonotype appeared once. The rearrangement uses TRBV7-2 and TRBJ1-5, with D unresolved. This CDR3 region has 15 residues. Germline V lookup: CDR1 SGHTA, CDR2 FQGNSA. V dropped 5 bases and J dropped 0 bases, with 11 bases sitting between them. The CDR3 sequence: CASSRRTASNQPQHF. DNA for the CDR3: TGTGCCAGCAGCCGCCGGACGGCTAGCAATCAGCCCCAGCATTTT.

The chain is built from TRBV14 and TRBJ1-5, with D possibly being TRBD1 (6 bases). The CDR3 is 14 residues long. Germline CDR1 is SGHDN and CDR2 is FVKESK. V was pared by 2 bases and J by 10 bases, with 15 bases between. CDR3 in amino acids: CASSQQGKGGPQHF. The CDR3 DNA sequence: TGTGCCAGCAGCCAACAGGGGAAGGGGGGACCCCAGCATTTT.

This clonotype was counted many times. V usage is TRBV7-9 and J usage is TRBJ2-5, with D possibly matching TRBD2 (5 bases). Germline V lookup: CDR1 SEHNR, CDR2 FQNEAQ (reference sequence). This CDR3 comprises 14 residues. Between the trimmed V and J ends, which lost 7 bases and 0 bases, there was a span of 12 bases. CDR3 protein: CASTPRRDQETQYF. The CDR3 nucleotides read TGTGCCAGCACCCCCCGGCGGGACCAAGAGACCCAGTACTTC.